A single sample gave rise to the 20 T cell receptor beta chains below, sequenced in a study of early T cells in non-severe SARS-CoV-2 infection. MiXCR, applied by TCRdb to the 5' RACE reads, yields one record per CDR3 protein. The sample has tens of thousands of distinct CDR3 sequences; roughly 12% are singletons. Sequences were obtained from whole blood. These receptors originate from an adult who was a healthcare worker with PCR-confirmed SARS-CoV-2 infection or an uninfected control (not recorded which).

V gene TRBV30 combines with J gene TRBJ1-6, with TRBD1 as a possible D gene (6 bases). The V end lost 7 bases, the J end lost 7 bases, and 20 bases lay between the germline ends. Germline-derived CDR1 and CDR2 are GTSNPN and SVGIG (reference sequence). The CDR3 totals 15 residues. The CDR3 DNA reads as TGTGCCTCCACCTTAACCGGGACAAGGAATTCACCCCTCCACTTT. This encodes CASTLTGTRNSPLHF.

The chain employs TRBV3-1 and TRBJ2-2; D remains ambiguous. V was shortened by 3 bases and J by 3 bases, with 5 bases between the two germline ends. Germline V gene data show CDR1 as LGHDT and CDR2 as YNNKEL (reference sequence). The CDR3 runs 13 residues. The CDR3 sequence is CASSHLDTGELFF. The DNA for the CDR3 is TGTGCCAGCAGCCATTTGGACACCGGGGAGCTGTTTTTT. The full variable domain, with the rest looked up from reference TRBV3-1 and TRBJ2-2, is DTAVSQTPKYLVTQMGNDKSIKCEQNLGHDTMYWYKQDSKKFLKIMFSYNNKELIINETVPNRFSPKSPDKAHLNLHINSLELGDSAVYFCASSHLDTGELFFGEGSRLTVL.

In its sample, this clonotype was seen many times. The chain couples TRBV29-1 to TRBJ2-1; 9 nucleotides agree with TRBD1. The J segment lost 3 bases and the V segment lost 7 bases, leaving 7 bases of the junction unmatched. Germline V lookup: CDR1 SQVTM, CDR2 ANQGSEA. The CDR3 is made up of 14 amino acids. The CDR3 region is CSGTGQGLYNEQFF. The CDR3 nucleotides read TGCAGCGGGACGGGACAGGGACTCTACAATGAGCAGTTCTTC.

This clonotype was recorded at least ten times. The chain carries TRBV7-6 and TRBJ2-1; 13 nucleotides agree with TRBD2. The CDR3 is 15 residues long. CDR1 SGHVS and CDR2 FNYEAQ come from the germline V gene. The trim removed 5 bases at V and 9 bases at J, leaving 7 bases unmatched. The CDR3 is CASSITSGGAGEQFF. For the CDR3, the DNA is TGTGCCAGCAGCATTACTAGCGGGGGGGCCGGTGAGCAGTTCTTC. The complete variable domain, with remaining parts taken from reference TRBV7-6 and TRBJ2-1, reads GAGVSQSPRYKVTKRGQDVALRCDPISGHVSLYWYRQALGQGPEFLTYFNYEAQQDKSGLPNDRFSAERPEGSISTLTIQRTEQRDSAMYRCASSITSGGAGEQFFGPGTRLTVL.

This clonotype has a count of ten or more. V gene TRBV7-8 combines with J gene TRBJ2-2, with 9 bases lining up with TRBD1. Losses at the gene ends were 5 bases for V and 6 bases for J; bases not matched to a gene: 10. The length of the CDR3 is 16 residues. Germline CDR1 SGHVS, CDR2 FQNEAQ. CDR3 sequence (DNA): TGTGCCAGCAGCCCCGGGACAGGGAGACCTTCCGGGGAGCTGTTTTTT. It encodes CASSPGTGRPSGELFF.

This clonotype was counted at least ten times. The chain joins TRBV12-3 or TRBV12-4 to TRBJ1-2, with D unclear. The V end lost 8 bases, the J end lost 4 bases, and 11 bases lay between the germline ends. The CDR3 has 12 amino acids. As DNA, the CDR3 is TGTGCCAGCGGCAAGAGTAGCTATGGCTACACCTTC. Amino acid sequence: CASGKSSYGYTF.

The chain links TRBV18 to TRBJ1-2, with unresolved D. Trimming pared 3 bases from V and 0 bases from J, leaving 8 bases between. This CDR3 contains 14 residues. The germline CDR1 and CDR2 sequences are KGHSH and LQKENI. The CDR3 nucleotides read TGTGCCAGCTCACCTTGGGAATCTAACTATGGCTACACCTTC. Its protein is CASSPWESNYGYTF.

This clonotype was detected ten times or more. This chain links TRBV19 with TRBJ2-3; the match to TRBD2 covers 10 bases. Trimming cost V 6 bases and J 0 bases; bases outside gene matches: 3. This CDR3 has 15 amino acids. Germline CDR1 reads LNHDA; CDR2 reads SQIVND (reference sequence). The CDR3 DNA follows: TGTGCCAGTAGCGGACTAGCGGTTAGCACAGATACGCAGTATTTT. Translating it yields CASSGLAVSTDTQYF.

This clonotype occurred many times. The chain links TRBV2 to TRBJ1-5; the match to TRBD1 covers 12 bases. Per germline, CDR1 SNHLY and CDR2 FYNNEI. The CDR3 loop spans 15 amino acids. The V gene end was trimmed by 7 bases and the J gene end by 6 bases; junction bases not matched to a gene: 7. The DNA of the CDR3 is TGTGCCAGCACCGGGGACAGGGGGCGCAGTCAGCCCCAGCATTTT. Translation: CASTGDRGRSQPQHF.

In this sample, this clonotype turned up many times. V usage is TRBV24-1 and J usage is TRBJ2-5, with D tentatively TRBD1 (6 bases). V was clipped by 9 bases and J by 0 bases, with 10 bases between them. Looked up from germline, CDR1 is KGHDR and CDR2 is SFDVKD. CDR3 length equals 13 residues. The CDR3: CATQDRNQETQYF. In DNA form, the CDR3 reads TGTGCCACCCAGGACAGAAACCAAGAGACCCAGTACTTC.

This clonotype was seen only a few times. The rearrangement uses TRBV28 and TRBJ2-2; tentative D call: TRBD1 (6 bases). The V gene's germline CDR1 is MDHEN and CDR2 SYDVKM. The CDR3 is made up of 14 amino acids. V was trimmed by 1 base and J by 7 bases, leaving 10 bases between them. The CDR3 nucleotides are TGTGCCAGCAGTTTATCCCACAGGGTCGGGGAGCTGTTTTTT. Protein sequence: CASSLSHRVGELFF.

This clonotype was counted at least ten times. The DNA of the CDR3 is TGTGCCAGCAGCTTAGGGGGGGATCAGCCCCAGCATTTT. Residues: CASSLGGDQPQHF. The chain uses TRBV7-6 and TRBJ1-5; TRBD1 might be the D (5 bases). Trimming removed 1 base at V and 5 bases at J, with 6 bases between. This CDR3 contains 13 residues. CDR1 SGHVS and CDR2 FNYEAQ come from the germline V gene.

The V call is TRBV5-1, the J call TRBJ2-7, with D uncertain. This CDR3 has 14 residues. Trimming shortened V by 0 bases and J by 4 bases, and 11 bases separated the two germline ends. Germline lookup yields CDR1 SGHRS and CDR2 YFSETQ. The CDR3 region is CASSLDSSRYEQYF. The CDR3 DNA reads TGCGCCAGCAGCTTGGACTCTAGTCGGTACGAGCAGTACTTC.

V and J are TRBV25-1 and TRBJ2-7, with D tentatively TRBD1 or TRBD2 (5 bases each). This CDR3 is 15 amino acids long. Germline loops: CDR1 MGHDK, CDR2 SYGVNS. Trimming removed 3 bases from V and 0 bases from J, with 12 bases in between. The CDR3 coding sequence is TGTGCCAGCAGTGACCTCTCAGGGAGCTCCTACGAGCAGTACTTC. Its translation is CASSDLSGSSYEQYF.

V and J are TRBV29-1 and TRBJ2-1, with D maybe TRBD1 (5 bases). Germline values: CDR1 SQVTM, CDR2 ANQGSEA. V was clipped by 1 base and J by 3 bases, with 10 bases between them. The CDR3 sequence is 14 residues long. The DNA for the CDR3 is TGCAGCGTTGAAGGTCCAGGGCTCTACAATGAGCAGTTCTTC. Its protein is CSVEGPGLYNEQFF.

In this sample, this clonotype turned up many times. This chain links TRBV6-2 or TRBV6-3 with TRBJ1-1, with D possibly matching TRBD1 (5 bases). This CDR3 is built from 15 residues. V was trimmed by 5 bases and J by 1 base, leaving 14 bases between them. CDR1 is MNHEY and CDR2 is SVGEGT in the germline V gene. The CDR3 loop reads CASSPQGLSNTEAFF. The CDR3 bases are TGTGCCAGCAGTCCCCAGGGACTTTCGAACACTGAAGCTTTCTTT.

This clonotype was counted between two and nine times. The rearrangement joins TRBV12-3 or TRBV12-4 to TRBJ1-6; D perhaps matches TRBD1 (5 bases). Deletions cut 3 bases from V and 7 bases from J, with 7 bases between. This CDR3 comprises 13 residues. This CDR3 is CASSLGVNSPLHF. CDR3 in DNA: TGTGCCAGCAGTTTGGGGGTGAATTCACCCCTCCACTTT.

J is TRBJ2-7 and V is TRBV7-2; D may correspond to TRBD1 or TRBD2 (6 bases each). The CDR3 has 14 amino acids. Germline V gene lookup returns CDR1 SGHTA and CDR2 FQGNSA. Trimming removed 5 bases from V and 3 bases from J, with 14 bases in between. The CDR3 nucleotides read TGTGCCAGCAGCCCCATCGGGGGCATCTACGAGCAGTACTTC. This encodes CASSPIGGIYEQYF. Complete variable domain (other parts from reference TRBV7-2 and TRBJ2-7): GAGVSQSPSNKVTEKGKDVELRCDPISGHTALYWYRQSLGQGLEFLIYFQGNSAPDKSGLPSDRFSAERTGGSVSTLTIQRTQQEDSAVYLCASSPIGGIYEQYFGPGTRLTVT.

This clonotype occurred many times. This chain uses TRBV5-6 with TRBJ2-1, with D perhaps TRBD2 (5 bases). This CDR3 comprises 16 residues. From germline, CDR1 is SGHDT and CDR2 YYEEEE. The V end was cut by 3 bases, the J end by 5 bases, with 18 bases between. This chain's CDR3 is CASSWRLATPDNEQFF. The CDR3 bases are TGTGCCAGCAGCTGGAGGCTGGCAACCCCTGACAATGAGCAGTTCTTC.

V usage is TRBV2 and J usage is TRBJ2-1, with TRBD1 as a possible D gene (7 bases). CDR1 and CDR2 from the germline V gene are SNHLY and FYNNEI. Deletions cut 7 bases from V and 10 bases from J, with 11 bases between. The CDR3 covers 11 residues. This CDR3 reads CASKGAGEQFF. The CDR3 DNA reads TGTGCCAGCAAGGGGGCGGGAGAGCAGTTCTTC. The full variable domain, completed using reference TRBV2 and TRBJ2-1, is EPEVTQTPSHQVTQMGQEVILRCVPISNHLYFYWYRQILGQKVEFLVSFYNNEISEKSEIFDDQFSVERPDGSNFTLKIRSTKLEDSAMYFCASKGAGEQFFGPGTRLTVL.